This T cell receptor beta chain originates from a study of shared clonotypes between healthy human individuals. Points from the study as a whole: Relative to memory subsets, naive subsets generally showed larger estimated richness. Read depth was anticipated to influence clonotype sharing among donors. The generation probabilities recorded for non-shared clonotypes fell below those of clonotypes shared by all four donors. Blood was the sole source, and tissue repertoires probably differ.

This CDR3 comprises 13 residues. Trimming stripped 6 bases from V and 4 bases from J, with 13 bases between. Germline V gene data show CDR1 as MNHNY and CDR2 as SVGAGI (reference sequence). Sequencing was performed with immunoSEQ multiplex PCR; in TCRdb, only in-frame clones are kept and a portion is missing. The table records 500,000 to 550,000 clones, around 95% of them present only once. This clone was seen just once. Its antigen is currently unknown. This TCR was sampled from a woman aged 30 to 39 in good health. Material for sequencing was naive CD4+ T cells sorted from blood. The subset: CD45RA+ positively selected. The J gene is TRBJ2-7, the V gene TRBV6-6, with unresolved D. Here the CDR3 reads CASRTTGRYEQYF. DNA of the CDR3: TGTGCCAGCAGAACTACCGGGCGGTACGAGCAGTACTTC.